This T cell receptor (beta chain) appears in the sequencing data of a study of blood T cell repertoires in COVID-19. Study background: Sites in the United States, Italy and Spain provided acute and convalescent COVID-19 samples.

In the source study's methods: By means of reference gene primer amplification, nucleated cell counts were estimated. Data came from immunoSEQ multiplex PCR; TCRdb stores just in-frame clones and leaves some out. That table furnishes V, J and clone size, whereas the DNA furnished D and trimming. Of about 190,000 clones listed, approximately 80% are singletons. Trimming at V came to 4 bases and at J to 3 bases, leaving 3 bases not matched to a gene. The CDR3 runs 13 residues. CDR1 is MNHEY and CDR2 is SVGAGI in the germline V gene. This TCR came from a man aged 55-75 years with acute or convalescent COVID-19. The sample taken for sequencing was peripheral blood. The V call is TRBV6-5, the J call TRBJ2-7, with 7 bases identical to TRBD2. CDR3: CASSLGGYYEQYF. CDR3 in DNA: TGTGCCAGCAGTTTGGGGGGGTACTACGAGCAGTACTTC.